One sample yielded the 14 T cell receptor beta chains listed below, sequenced in a study of cytomegalovirus exposure and HLA in healthy donors. The PCR contained 60 Vbeta and 13 Jbeta primers. TCRdb keeps only in-frame clones here, not all; method: immunoSEQ multiplex PCR. Of approximately 200,000 clones listed, 70% to 90% were seen once; the top ten hold around 2%. Sequenced sample: PBMCs. All receptors derive from a woman aged 18-29 years in good health and CMV-seropositive.

This chain joins TRBV6-5 and TRBJ2-3; 11 bases map to TRBD2. V lost 6 bases and J lost 1; bases outside the gene matches: 3. This CDR3 region has 15 residues. Per germline, CDR1 MNHEY and CDR2 SVGAGI. The CDR3 sequence: CASRLLAGGTDTQYF. DNA for the CDR3: TGTGCCAGCAGACTACTAGCGGGGGGCACAGATACGCAGTATTTT.

This clone was seen a few times. The chain combines TRBV15 with TRBJ2-3; 9 bases are a match to TRBD2. The CDR3 spans 15 residues. Germline V gene sequence: CDR1 LNHNV, CDR2 YYDKDF (reference sequence). With V trimmed by 4 bases and J by 1 base, 3 bases remained unmatched. The CDR3 region is CATSNERGGTDTQYF. The CDR3 coding sequence is TGTGCCACCAGCAACGAGCGGGGGGGCACAGATACGCAGTATTTT.

V gene TRBV7-3 combines with J gene TRBJ2-5; D not resolved. Trimming took off 1 base at V and 5 bases at J, with 8 bases between the two ends. CDR3 length: 13 amino acids. The germline CDR1 and CDR2 sequences are SGHTA and FQGTGA. The CDR3 reads CASSLRARETQYF. DNA for the CDR3: TGTGCCAGCAGCTTAAGGGCCCGGGAGACCCAGTACTTC.

The chain employs TRBV5-1 and TRBJ1-6; D perhaps matches TRBD1 (5 bases). Germline CDR1 is SGHRS and CDR2 is YFSETQ. The germline V and J ends were trimmed by 0 bases and 7 bases, with 11 bases remaining between them. This CDR3 is built from 15 residues. The chain's CDR3 is CASSLGGLENSPLHF. Here the CDR3 DNA reads TGCGCCAGCAGCTTGGGGGGACTGGAGAATTCACCCCTCCACTTT.

The genes are TRBV5-1 and TRBJ1-5, with 7 bases fitting TRBD1. Trimming at V came to 4 bases and at J to 7 bases, leaving 8 bases not matched to a gene. Germline CDR1 reads SGHRS; CDR2 reads YFSETQ. This CDR3 is built from 14 residues. DNA for the CDR3: TGCGCCAGCAGCCCGGAGGGGGCTGGGCAGCCCCAGCATTTT. As protein: CASSPEGAGQPQHF.

The rearrangement links TRBV10-2 to TRBJ2-5; TRBD1 aligns across 7 bases. The CDR3 totals 13 residues. Per germline, CDR1 WSHSY and CDR2 SAAADI. The ends lost 5 bases at V and 4 bases at J; junction bases unmatched: 4. The CDR3 DNA is TGCGCCAGCAGTAAGGGGGCGGGAGAGACCCAGTACTTC. Encoded protein: CASSKGAGETQYF.

This chain uses TRBV5-1 with TRBJ1-2; the match to TRBD1 covers 10 bases. V gave up 7 bases and J gave up 6 bases; unmatched junction bases: 6. The V gene's germline CDR1 is SGHRS and CDR2 YFSETQ. CDR3 length: 13 residues. The CDR3 protein is CASRGTGVNGYTF. CDR3 coding DNA: TGCGCCAGCCGAGGGACAGGGGTAAATGGCTACACCTTC. The variable domain in full, completed from reference TRBV5-1 and TRBJ1-2, reads KAGVTQTPRYLIKTRGQQVTLSCSPISGHRSVSWYQQTPGQGLQFLFEYFSETQRNKGNFPGRFSGRQFSNSRSEMNVSTLELGDSALYLCASRGTGVNGYTFGSGTRLTVV.

The chain recombines TRBV6-5 with TRBJ1-5; D is possibly TRBD1 (5 bases). The V gene's germline CDR1 is MNHEY and CDR2 SVGAGI. The CDR3 runs to 14 residues. The germline V and J ends were trimmed by 0 bases and 6 bases, with 9 bases remaining between them. CDR3 region: CASSYSGVGQPQHF. CDR3 coding DNA: TGTGCCAGCAGTTACTCAGGGGTCGGTCAGCCCCAGCATTTT.

The chain uses TRBV11-2 and TRBJ2-1; TRBD2 might be the D (7 bases). Germline V gene lookup returns CDR1 SGHAT and CDR2 FQNNGV. The CDR3 consists of 15 residues. V was clipped by 5 bases and J by 4 bases, with 15 bases between them. In DNA form, the CDR3 reads TGTGCCAGCAGCCCCCTCGGGGGGCCATACAATGAGCAGTTCTTC. Amino acids: CASSPLGGPYNEQFF.

This chain uses TRBV6-6 with TRBJ1-4; 7 bases are shared with TRBD1. The CDR3 runs 15 residues. V lost 5 bases to trimming and J lost 0 bases; unmatched junction nucleotides: 3. Per germline, CDR1 MNHNY and CDR2 SVGAGI (reference sequence). In DNA form, the CDR3 reads TGTGCCAGCAGTAGACAGGGATCAACTAATGAAAAACTGTTTTTT. This gives the protein CASSRQGSTNEKLFF.

The gene calls are TRBV7-2 and TRBJ1-4; 7 nucleotides align to TRBD1. J was trimmed by 0 bases and V by 4 bases; bases with no gene match: 8. This CDR3 spans 17 amino acids. CDR1 and CDR2 from the germline V gene are SGHTA and FQGNSA. CDR3 in DNA: TGTGCCAGCAGCTACAGGGGCCCACCGGCAACTAATGAAAAACTGTTTTTT. This gives the protein CASSYRGPPATNEKLFF.

V is TRBV6-5 and J is TRBJ1-2; TRBD1 might be the D (5 bases). The germline gives CDR1 MNHEY, CDR2 SVGAGI. V lost 2 bases and J 7 bases, leaving 8 bases between the germline ends. This CDR3 contains 12 residues. CDR3 loop: CASSYRGGGYTF. Here the CDR3 DNA reads TGTGCCAGCAGTTACAGGGGTGGTGGCTACACCTTC.

The rearrangement joins TRBV13 to TRBJ1-4, with TRBD1 matching over 7 bases. V was pared by 4 bases and J by 4 bases, with 6 bases of the junction left unmatched. CDR3 size: 15 residues. Germline V gives CDR1 PRHDT, CDR2 FYEKMQ (reference sequence). CDR3: CASSSRGQINEKLFF. The DNA for the CDR3 is TGTGCCAGCAGCTCGCGGGGACAGATTAATGAAAAACTGTTTTTT. Complete variable domain (other parts from reference TRBV13 and TRBJ1-4): AAGVIQSPRHLIKEKRETATLKCYPIPRHDTVYWYQQGPGQDPQFLISFYEKMQSDKGSIPDRFSAQQFSDYHSELNMSSLELGDSALYFCASSSRGQINEKLFFGSGTQLSVL.

The chain employs TRBV7-6 and TRBJ2-1; D perhaps matches TRBD1 (5 bases). The V and J ends lost 5 bases and 4 bases respectively, with 9 bases between them. The CDR3 is made up of 13 amino acids. Germline assignment: CDR1 SGHVS and CDR2 FNYEAQ. The CDR3, as DNA: TGTGCCAGCAGCACCCAGGGTTACAATGAGCAGTTCTTC. This translates into CASSTQGYNEQFF.